The 10 T cell receptor beta chains reported below all come from one sample, sequenced in a study of human T cells and chemical hapten exposure. TCRdb redid the calling of the RACE reads with MiXCR, one entry per CDR3 protein. Of some 120,000 distinct CDR3 sequences in the sample, roughly 9% were seen once. This sample's time point: healthy volunteer bleed at 2 weeks. The authors' total RNA extraction used unfractionated whole blood. Input material: whole blood. Every receptor here comes from a male donor in good health. Some clones in this sample may be carry-over from other donors' samples.

This clonotype was recorded a few times. The chain carries TRBV7-9 and TRBJ2-3; 8 bases are a match to TRBD2. Germline V CDR1 and CDR2: SEHNR, FQNEAQ (reference sequence). V shed 5 bases and J 2 bases; nucleotides not matched to a gene: 15. This CDR3 has 18 amino acids. The CDR3 nucleotides read TGTGCCAGCAGCCGATTCCCAGTCAGCGGGGGACTCACAGATACGCAGTATTTT. It encodes CASSRFPVSGGLTDTQYF.

This chain joins TRBV7-8 and TRBJ2-2; 10 bases line up with TRBD2. J lost 6 bases, V lost 1 base, and 5 bases had no gene match. The germline V gene has CDR1 SGHVS and CDR2 FQNEAQ. The CDR3 extends over 16 amino acids. The CDR3 loop is CASSLEREGRAGELFF. In DNA, the CDR3 is TGTGCCAGCAGCTTAGAGCGGGAGGGAAGGGCCGGGGAGCTGTTTTTT.

This clonotype has more than one count but fewer than ten. The CDR3 DNA follows: TGTGCCAGCAGTATCTTAGCGGGATCTAACAATGAGCAGTTCTTC. This codes for CASSILAGSNNEQFF. This chain connects TRBV6-1 to TRBJ2-1; the match to TRBD2 covers 8 bases. The trim removed 5 bases at V and 5 bases at J, leaving 8 bases unmatched. Germline loops: CDR1 MNHNS, CDR2 SASEGT. This CDR3 has 15 residues.

This clonotype was counted only a few times. The rearrangement joins TRBV5-4 to TRBJ2-1; D call uncertain. Trimming left V 0 bases short and J 9 bases short, with 16 bases between. Germline CDR1 reads SGHNT; CDR2 reads YYREEE (reference sequence). The CDR3 is 15 residues long. CDR3 in DNA: TGTGCCAGCAGCTTGGCGGTTCTTAAGGCAGCTGAGCAGTTCTTC. This gives the protein CASSLAVLKAAEQFF.

This clonotype is a singleton in its sample. The chain is built from TRBV7-2 and TRBJ1-5; D remains unclear. In germline, CDR1 is SGHTA, CDR2 FQGNSA. V was clipped by 4 bases and J by 1 base, with 14 bases between them. CDR3 length equals 16 residues. Written as DNA, the CDR3 is TGTGCCAGCAGCTCACGACGGGTCGGGAGCAATCAGCCCCAGCATTTT. It codes for CASSSRRVGSNQPQHF. Supplemented by reference TRBV7-2 and TRBJ1-5, the full variable domain reads GAGVSQSPSNKVTEKGKDVELRCDPISGHTALYWYRQSLGQGLEFLIYFQGNSAPDKSGLPSDRFSAERTGGSVSTLTIQRTQQEDSAVYLCASSSRRVGSNQPQHFGDGTRLSIL.

This clonotype turned up a few times. The chain joins TRBV19 to TRBJ2-5; 12 bases are a match to TRBD2. This CDR3 has 16 amino acids. Germline V gene lookup returns CDR1 LNHDA and CDR2 SQIVND (reference sequence). V shed 5 bases and J 0 bases; nucleotides not matched to a gene: 4. This CDR3 reads CASSLRTSGDQETQYF. For the CDR3, the DNA is TGTGCCAGTAGTCTGAGGACTAGCGGGGACCAAGAGACCCAGTACTTC.

The chain joins TRBV10-2 to TRBJ2-7, with 10 bases matching TRBD1. Germline loops: CDR1 WSHSY, CDR2 SAAADI. With 0 bases clipped from V and 2 bases from J, the junction kept 4 bases outside the gene matches. CDR3 length: 16 amino acids. In DNA form, the CDR3 reads TGCGCCAGCAGTGAGTCGGGACAGGGGCGGCCCTACGAGCAGTACTTC. This sequence encodes CASSESGQGRPYEQYF.

The gene calls are TRBV29-1 and TRBJ2-3, with 9 positions matching TRBD2. V lost 4 bases to trimming and J lost 0 bases; unmatched junction nucleotides: 8. CDR3 length: 16 amino acids. Germline values: CDR1 SQVTM, CDR2 ANQGSEA. The chain's CDR3 is CSVVGMLAGSTDTQYF. The CDR3 DNA reads as TGCAGCGTTGTGGGGATGCTAGCGGGGAGCACAGATACGCAGTATTTT.

The rearrangement uses TRBV24-1 and TRBJ2-6, with D possibly matching TRBD2 (6 bases). The CDR3 consists of 17 residues. Germline values: CDR1 KGHDR, CDR2 SFDVKD. V lost 8 bases to trimming and J lost 0 bases, with 16 bases between them. In DNA form, the CDR3 reads TGTGCCACCACCCATACGACCGGGAGCTCTGGGGCCAACGTCCTGACTTTC. Protein product: CATTHTTGSSGANVLTF.

The V call is TRBV5-4, the J call TRBJ2-1; TRBD1 matches at 9 bases. Losses at the gene ends were 4 bases for V and 9 bases for J; bases not matched to a gene: 5. CDR1 is SGHNT and CDR2 is YYREEE in the germline V gene (reference sequence). This CDR3 has 13 amino acids. This CDR3 is CASSVWDRVEQFF. The CDR3 DNA sequence: TGTGCCAGCAGCGTGTGGGACAGGGTTGAGCAGTTCTTC.